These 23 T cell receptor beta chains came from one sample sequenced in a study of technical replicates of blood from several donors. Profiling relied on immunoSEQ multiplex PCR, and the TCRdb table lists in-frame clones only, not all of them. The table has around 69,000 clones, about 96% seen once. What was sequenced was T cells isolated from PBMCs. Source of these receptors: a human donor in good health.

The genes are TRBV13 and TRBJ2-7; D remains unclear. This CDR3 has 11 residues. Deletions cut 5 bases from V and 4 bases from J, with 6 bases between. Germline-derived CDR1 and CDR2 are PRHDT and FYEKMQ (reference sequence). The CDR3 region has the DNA TGTGCCAGCAGCCTTCGTTACGAGCAGTACTTC. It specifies CASSLRYEQYF.

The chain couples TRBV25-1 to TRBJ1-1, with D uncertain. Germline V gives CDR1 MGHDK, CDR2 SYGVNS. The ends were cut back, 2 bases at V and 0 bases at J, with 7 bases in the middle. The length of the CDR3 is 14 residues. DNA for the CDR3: TGTGCCAGCAGTGAACACACGATGAACACTGAAGCTTTCTTT. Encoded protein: CASSEHTMNTEAFF.

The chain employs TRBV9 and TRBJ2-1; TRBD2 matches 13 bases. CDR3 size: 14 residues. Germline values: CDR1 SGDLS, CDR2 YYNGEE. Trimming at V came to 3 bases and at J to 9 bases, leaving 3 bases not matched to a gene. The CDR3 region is CASSAGTSGIEQFF. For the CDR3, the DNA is TGTGCCAGCAGCGCCGGGACTAGCGGGATTGAGCAGTTCTTC.

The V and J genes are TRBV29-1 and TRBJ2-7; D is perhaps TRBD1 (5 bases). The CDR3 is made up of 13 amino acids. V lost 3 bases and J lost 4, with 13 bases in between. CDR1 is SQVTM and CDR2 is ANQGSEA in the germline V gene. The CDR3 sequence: CSVDGPGIYEQYF. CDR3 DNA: TGCAGCGTTGACGGCCCAGGGATATACGAGCAGTACTTC.

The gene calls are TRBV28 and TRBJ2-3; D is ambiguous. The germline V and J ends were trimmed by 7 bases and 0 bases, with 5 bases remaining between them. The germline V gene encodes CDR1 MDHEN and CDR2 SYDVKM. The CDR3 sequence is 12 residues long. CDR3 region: CASNPSTDTQYF. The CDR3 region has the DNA TGTGCCAGCAATCCTAGCACAGATACGCAGTATTTT.

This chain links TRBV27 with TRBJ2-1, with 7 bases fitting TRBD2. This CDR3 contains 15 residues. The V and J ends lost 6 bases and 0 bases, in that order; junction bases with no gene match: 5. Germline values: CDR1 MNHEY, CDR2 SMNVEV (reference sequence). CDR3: CASSPSGVSYNEQFF. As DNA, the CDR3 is TGTGCCAGCAGCCCGAGCGGGGTCTCCTACAATGAGCAGTTCTTC.

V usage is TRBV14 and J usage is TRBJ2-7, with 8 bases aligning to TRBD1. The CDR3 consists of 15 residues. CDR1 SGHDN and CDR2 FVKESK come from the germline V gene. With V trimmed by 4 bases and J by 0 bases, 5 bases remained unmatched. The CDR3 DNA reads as TGTGCCAGCAGCCTCGGACAGGGAGGCTCCTACGAGCAGTACTTC. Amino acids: CASSLGQGGSYEQYF.

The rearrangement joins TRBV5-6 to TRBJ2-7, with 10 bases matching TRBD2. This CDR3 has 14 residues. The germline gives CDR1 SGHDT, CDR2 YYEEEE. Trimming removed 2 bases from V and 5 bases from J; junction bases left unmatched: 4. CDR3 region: CASSFSGGVNEQYF. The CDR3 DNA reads TGTGCCAGCAGCTTCAGCGGGGGGGTAAACGAGCAGTACTTC.

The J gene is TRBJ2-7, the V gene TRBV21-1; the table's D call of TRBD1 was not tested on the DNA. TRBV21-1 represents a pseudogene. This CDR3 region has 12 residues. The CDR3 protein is CACRDSSYEQYF. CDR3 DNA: TGTGCCTGCAGGGACAGTAGTTACGAGCAGTACTTC.

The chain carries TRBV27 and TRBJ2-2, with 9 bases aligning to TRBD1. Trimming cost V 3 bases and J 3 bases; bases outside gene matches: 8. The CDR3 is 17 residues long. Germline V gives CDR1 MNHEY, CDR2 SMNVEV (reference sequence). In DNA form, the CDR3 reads TGTGCCAGCAGTTTTCCGGGACAGGGAATGGACACCGGGGAGCTGTTTTTT. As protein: CASSFPGQGMDTGELFF.

Written as DNA, the CDR3 is TGTGCCAGCACCGAAACAGGGGAGAATCAGCCCCAGCATTTT. It codes for CASTETGENQPQHF. This sequence joins TRBV7-9 and TRBJ1-5; 7 bases fit TRBD1. CDR1 and CDR2 from the germline V gene are SEHNR and FQNEAQ (reference sequence). V was clipped by 7 bases and J by 4 bases; unmatched bases: 7. This CDR3 spans 14 amino acids.

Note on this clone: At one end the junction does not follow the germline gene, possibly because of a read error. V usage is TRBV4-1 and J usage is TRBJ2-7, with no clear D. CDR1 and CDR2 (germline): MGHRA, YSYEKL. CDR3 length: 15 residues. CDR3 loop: CASSEEDSSSYEQYF. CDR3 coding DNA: TGCGCCAGCAGCGAAGAAGATAGTAGCTCCTACGAGCAGTACTTC.

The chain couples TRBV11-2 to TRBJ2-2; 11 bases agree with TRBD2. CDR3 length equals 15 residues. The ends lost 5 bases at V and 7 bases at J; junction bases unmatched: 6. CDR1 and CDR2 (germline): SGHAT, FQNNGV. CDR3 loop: CASSIAGGSFGELFF. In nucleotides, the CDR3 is TGTGCCAGCAGCATAGCGGGGGGGTCGTTCGGGGAGCTGTTTTTT.

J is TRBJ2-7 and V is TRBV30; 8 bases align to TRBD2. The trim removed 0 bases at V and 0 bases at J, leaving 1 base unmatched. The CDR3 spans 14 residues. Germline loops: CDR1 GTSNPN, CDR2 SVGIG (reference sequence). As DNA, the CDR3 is TGTGCCTGGAGTGTCGGGGGGGACTCCTACGAGCAGTACTTC. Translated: CAWSVGGDSYEQYF.

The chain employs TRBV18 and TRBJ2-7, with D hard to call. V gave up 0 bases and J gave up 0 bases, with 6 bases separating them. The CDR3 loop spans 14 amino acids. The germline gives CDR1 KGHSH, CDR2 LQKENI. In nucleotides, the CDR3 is TGTGCCAGCTCACCACCGGCCATCTCCTACGAGCAGTACTTC. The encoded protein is CASSPPAISYEQYF.

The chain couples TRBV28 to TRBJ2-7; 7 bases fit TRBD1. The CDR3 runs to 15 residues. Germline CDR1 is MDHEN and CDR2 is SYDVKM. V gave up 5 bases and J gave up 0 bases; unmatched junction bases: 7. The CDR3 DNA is TGTGCCAGCAGTCCCGGGACAGCTAGCTCCTACGAGCAGTACTTC. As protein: CASSPGTASSYEQYF. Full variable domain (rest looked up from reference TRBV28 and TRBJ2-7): DVKVTQSSRYLVKRTGEKVFLECVQDMDHENMFWYRQDPGLGLRLIYFSYDVKMKEKGDIPEGYSVSREKKERFSLILESASTNQTSMYLCASSPGTASSYEQYFGPGTRLTVT.

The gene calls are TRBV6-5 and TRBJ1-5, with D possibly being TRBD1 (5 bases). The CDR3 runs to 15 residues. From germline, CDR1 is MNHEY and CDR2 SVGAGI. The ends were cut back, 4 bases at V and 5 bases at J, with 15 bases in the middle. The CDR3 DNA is TGTGCCAGCAGTTTTTCCAGGGAATTGGATCAGCCCCAGCATTTT. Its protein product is CASSFSRELDQPQHF.

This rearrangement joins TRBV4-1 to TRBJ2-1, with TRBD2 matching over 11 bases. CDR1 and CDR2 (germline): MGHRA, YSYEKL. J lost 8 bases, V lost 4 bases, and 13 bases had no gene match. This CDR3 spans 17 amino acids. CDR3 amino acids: CASSLADTSGSWYEQFF. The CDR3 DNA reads TGCGCCAGCAGCCTCGCCGACACTAGCGGGAGTTGGTATGAGCAGTTCTTC.

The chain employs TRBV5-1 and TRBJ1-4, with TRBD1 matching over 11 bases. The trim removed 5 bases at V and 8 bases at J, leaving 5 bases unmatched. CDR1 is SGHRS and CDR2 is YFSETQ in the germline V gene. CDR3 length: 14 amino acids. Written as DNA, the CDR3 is TGCGCCAGCAGGCCCGGGACAGGGGGAGAAAAACTGTTTTTT. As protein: CASRPGTGGEKLFF.

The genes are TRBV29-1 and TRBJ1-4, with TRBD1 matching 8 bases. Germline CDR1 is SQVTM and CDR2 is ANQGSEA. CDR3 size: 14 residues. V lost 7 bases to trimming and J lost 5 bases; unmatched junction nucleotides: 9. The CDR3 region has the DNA TGCAGCGCCCGGACAGGGTTGATGAATGAAAAACTGTTTTTT. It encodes CSARTGLMNEKLFF.

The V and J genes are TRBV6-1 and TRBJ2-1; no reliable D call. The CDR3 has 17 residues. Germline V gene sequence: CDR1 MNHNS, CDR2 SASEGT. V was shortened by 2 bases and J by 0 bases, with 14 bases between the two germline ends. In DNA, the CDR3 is TGTGCCAGCAGTGAACCACGGCGGCAGAGCTCCTACAATGAGCAGTTCTTC. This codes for CASSEPRRQSSYNEQFF.

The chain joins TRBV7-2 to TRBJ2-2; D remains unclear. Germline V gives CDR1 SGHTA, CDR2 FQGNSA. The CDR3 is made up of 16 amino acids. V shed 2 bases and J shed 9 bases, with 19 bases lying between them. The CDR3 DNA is TGTGCCAGCAGCTTACGTGCCACCCCTGGCCCTTGGGAGCTGTTTTTT. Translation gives CASSLRATPGPWELFF.

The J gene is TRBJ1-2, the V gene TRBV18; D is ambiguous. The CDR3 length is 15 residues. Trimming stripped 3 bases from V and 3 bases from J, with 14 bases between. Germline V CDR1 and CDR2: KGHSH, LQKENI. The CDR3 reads CASSPSAEPDYGYTF. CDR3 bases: TGTGCCAGCTCACCCTCGGCGGAGCCCGACTATGGCTACACCTTC.